This T cell receptor beta chain originates from a study of cytomegalovirus exposure and HLA in healthy donors. Study results and limitations: Fewer N-insertions than the roughly 670-donor mean were reportedly shown by an Asian-associated ancestry cluster in a later analysis.

V was cut by 3 bases and J by 7 bases, with 13 bases left in between. The CDR3 loop spans 13 amino acids. The germline CDR1 and CDR2 sequences are SEHNR and FQNEAQ (reference sequence). PCR was performed using 60 Vbeta and 13 Jbeta primers. Using immunoSEQ multiplex PCR, the repertoire was profiled, and TCRdb retains in-frame clones only, with some absent. Among approximately 79,000 clones, about 79% were seen once, and the ten largest hold around 5.8%. A word on this clone: The antigen is unknown.

The sample comprised PBMCs. The genes are TRBV7-9 and TRBJ2-7, with D perhaps matching TRBD2 (6 bases). The source of this sequence is a male donor in good health and CMV-seropositive. CDR3 amino acids: CASSFPGVGEQYF. The DNA for the CDR3 is TGTGCCAGCAGCTTTCCGGGAGTCGGTGAGCAGTACTTC. Together with reference TRBV7-9 and TRBJ2-7, the CDR3 gives the full variable domain: DTGVSQNPRHKITKRGQNVTFRCDPISEHNRLYWYRQTLGQGPEFLTYFQNEAQLEKSRLLSDRFSAERPKGSFSTLEIQRTEQGDSAMYLCASSFPGVGEQYFGPGTRLTVT.